What follows are 27 T cell receptor beta chains derived from one specimen sequenced in a study of regulatory T cells in long-lasting Graves disease. iRepertoire HTBI primers and Arm-PCR of CDR3 regions built TCR beta libraries. One entry per CDR3 protein, called by TCRdb with MiXCR from the multiplex PCR reads. The sample holds 530,000 or so distinct CDR3 sequences, about 13% seen once. The time point was: newly diagnosed GD, antithyroid drugs for less than 3 months. PBMC-derived RNA was used for the TCR library. This same sample was also part of a study on T cells in Graves' hyperthyroidism and ophthalmopathy.

This material consisted of peripheral blood mononuclear cells (PBMCs), taken at new diagnosis, from a patient treated with antithyroid drugs. These receptors originate from a man aged 25-45 years with Graves disease.

This clonotype was seen many times. The rearrangement joins TRBV5-1 to TRBJ2-7; perhaps TRBD2 as D (6 bases). Germline values: CDR1 SGHRS, CDR2 YFSETQ. The V gene lost 4 bases and the J gene lost 2 bases, with 16 bases spanning the gap. The CDR3 sequence is 15 residues long. In nucleotides, the CDR3 is TGCGCCAGCAGCGCCGCCGAGGCGGGGACCTACGAGCAGTACTTC. Its translation is CASSAAEAGTYEQYF.

Only a few counts were recorded for this clonotype. The V gene is TRBV7-9, the J gene TRBJ2-7; D is ambiguous. V was shortened by 1 base and J by 2 bases, with 12 bases between the two germline ends. Germline V gene data show CDR1 as SEHNR and CDR2 as FQNEAQ (reference sequence). The CDR3 has 15 amino acids. This chain's CDR3 is CASSLVWSHPYEQYF. The CDR3 DNA reads as TGTGCCAGCAGCTTAGTTTGGAGCCACCCCTACGAGCAGTACTTC.

The V call is TRBV2, the J call TRBJ2-1; 11 nucleotides align to TRBD2. Per the germline V gene, CDR1 is SNHLY and CDR2 is FYNNEI. The V and J ends lost 6 bases and 5 bases, in that order; junction bases with no gene match: 6. The CDR3 runs to 15 residues. The CDR3 is CASSSGLAADNEQFF. CDR3 DNA: TGTGCCAGCAGCTCGGGACTAGCGGCAGACAATGAGCAGTTCTTC.

A remark on this clonotype: One base away lies a much larger clone, so this may be a sequencing read error. The chain has TRBV6-1 and TRBJ2-7; 11 nucleotides agree with TRBD1. This CDR3 is 15 amino acids long. Trimming cost V 6 bases and J 7 bases; bases outside gene matches: 11. Germline V lookup: CDR1 MNHNS, CDR2 SASEGT. CDR3 DNA sequence: TGTGCCAGCAGCGTTCGGGACAGGGGGGTACATGAGCAGTACTTC. It yields the protein CASSVRDRGVHEQYF.

The genes are TRBV7-9 and TRBJ2-3, with a possible D match to TRBD2 (5 bases). Trimming left V 4 bases short and J 0 bases short, with 11 bases between. This CDR3 is built from 15 residues. CDR1 SEHNR and CDR2 FQNEAQ come from the germline V gene (reference sequence). CDR3 region: CASSSLRTSTDTQYF. CDR3 in DNA: TGTGCCAGCAGCTCCCTCCGGACTAGCACAGATACGCAGTATTTT.

This clonotype was seen repeatedly, ten times or more. The chain joins TRBV9 to TRBJ2-7; 10 bases align to TRBD2. This CDR3 has 15 amino acids. The V and J ends lost 7 bases and 2 bases, in that order; junction bases with no gene match: 9. Germline CDR1 and CDR2: SGDLS and YYNGEE. This CDR3 reads CASGRGLAEPYEQYF. The CDR3 nucleotides are TGTGCCAGCGGCAGAGGACTAGCGGAACCCTACGAGCAGTACTTC.

This clonotype was seen more than once but under ten times. The chain has TRBV18 and TRBJ2-5; D is unresolved. This CDR3 has 15 residues. Per the germline V gene, CDR1 is KGHSH and CDR2 is LQKENI. The germline V and J ends were trimmed by 3 bases and 1 base, with 12 bases remaining between them. The CDR3 coding sequence is TGTGCCAGCTCACCCGGGTCTTGGGGCCAAGAGACCCAGTACTTC. This translates into CASSPGSWGQETQYF.

V usage is TRBV7-2 and J usage is TRBJ2-3; TRBD2 matches at 12 bases. There are 17 residues in the CDR3. Germline values: CDR1 SGHTA, CDR2 FQGNSA. The trim removed 3 bases at V and 2 bases at J, leaving 6 bases unmatched. In DNA, the CDR3 is TGTGCCAGCAGCTTTCCACGGACTAGCGGGAACACAGATACGCAGTATTTT. Translation: CASSFPRTSGNTDTQYF. Variable domain in full (rest from reference TRBV7-2 and TRBJ2-3): GAGVSQSPSNKVTEKGKDVELRCDPISGHTALYWYRQSLGQGLEFLIYFQGNSAPDKSGLPSDRFSAERTGGSVSTLTIQRTQQEDSAVYLCASSFPRTSGNTDTQYFGPGTRLTVL.

This clonotype appeared many times. This chain links TRBV4-2 with TRBJ2-7; 7 bases agree with TRBD2. The V segment lost 0 bases and the J segment 3 bases; nucleotides outside the gene matches: 5. This CDR3 is 15 amino acids long. Germline CDR1 is LGHNA and CDR2 is YNFKEQ. The CDR3 here is CASSQDRRTSYEQYF. For the CDR3, the DNA is TGTGCCAGCAGCCAAGATCGGAGGACTAGCTACGAGCAGTACTTC.

As concerns this clonotype: A read error may explain this, as a much larger clone is one base away. Given the absence of the conserved phenylalanine or tryptophan at the CDR3 end, a read error is likely. The chain carries TRBV6-2 or TRBV6-3 and TRBJ1-2; weak D call: TRBD1 (5 bases). Trimming took 7 bases from V and 1 from J, leaving 13 bases between them. CDR1 MNHEY and CDR2 SVGEGT come from the germline V gene. The CDR3 spans 14 residues. The CDR3 DNA follows: TGTGCCAGCACATGGGGACTCGATAACTATGGCTACACCGTC. This encodes CASTWGLDNYGYTV.

This chain joins TRBV6-1 and TRBJ2-1, with TRBD2 as a possible D gene (7 bases). CDR3 length: 15 residues. From germline, CDR1 is MNHNS and CDR2 SASEGT. V lost 7 bases, J lost 13 bases, and 26 bases lay in between. CDR3 in amino acids: CASTYVAGAGETQFF. The CDR3 DNA is TGTGCCAGCACCTACGTGGCGGGAGCAGGGGAGACCCAGTTCTTC.

On this clonotype itself: Being one base from a much bigger clone, this may be a read error. This sequence joins TRBV30 and TRBJ1-1, with D possibly being TRBD1 (6 bases). The CDR3 loop spans 12 amino acids. Looked up from germline, CDR1 is GTSNPN and CDR2 is SVGIG (reference sequence). Between the trimmed V and J ends, which lost 8 bases and 6 bases, there was a span of 16 bases. This chain's CDR3 is CAVTGDNPEAFF. The CDR3 region has the DNA TGTGCCGTGACAGGCGACAACCCTGAAGCTTTCTTT.

This clonotype was observed at least ten times. The chain links TRBV20-1 to TRBJ2-3, with a weak D call TRBD2 (6 bases). CDR1 and CDR2 (germline): DFQATT, SNEGSKA (reference sequence). Trimming removed 1 base at V and 0 bases at J, with 11 bases between. The CDR3 is 15 amino acids. The CDR3 DNA sequence: TGCAGTGCTAGAGCTCCCGGGACTAGCACAGATACGCAGTATTTT. Translated, it gives CSARAPGTSTDTQYF.

V usage is TRBV12-3 or TRBV12-4 and J usage is TRBJ1-1; D is uncertain. Deletions cut 5 bases from V and 3 bases from J, with 10 bases between. This CDR3 has 13 residues. The CDR3 sequence is CASSRAEDTEAFF. The CDR3 DNA reads TGTGCCAGCAGTAGGGCAGAGGACACTGAAGCTTTCTTT.

This clonotype was counted at least ten times. The chain carries TRBV24-1 and TRBJ2-3; 8 bases fit TRBD1. The germline CDR1 and CDR2 sequences are KGHDR and SFDVKD. J gave up 3 bases and V 3 bases, and 10 bases lay outside the gene matches. This CDR3 region has 17 residues. The CDR3 DNA sequence: TGTGCCACCAGTGATGCCCACAGGGGGAAGAGGACAGATACGCAGTATTTT. The encoded protein is CATSDAHRGKRTDTQYF.

This clonotype was seen at least ten times. The rearrangement uses TRBV12-3 or TRBV12-4 and TRBJ2-7; D not resolved. CDR3 length: 14 residues. V was trimmed by 5 bases and J by 3 bases, leaving 14 bases between them. The CDR3 region is CASSHSAILYEQYF. CDR3 DNA sequence: TGTGCCAGCAGTCACTCCGCAATACTCTACGAGCAGTACTTC.

The V gene is TRBV10-3, the J gene TRBJ2-7, with 8 nucleotides matching TRBD2. Unmatched junction bases numbered 10, after V lost 4 bases and J lost 2 bases. Germline CDR1 ENHRY, CDR2 SYGVKD. This CDR3 has 16 amino acids. CDR3 DNA sequence: TGTGCCATCAGTGTCAATGCGGGAGGCCAACCCTACGAGCAGTACTTC. This sequence encodes CAISVNAGGQPYEQYF.

The rearrangement uses TRBV9 and TRBJ1-2, with D unresolved. The germline V and J ends were trimmed by 0 bases and 4 bases, with 13 bases remaining between them. The CDR3 runs to 15 residues. Germline-derived CDR1 and CDR2 are SGDLS and YYNGEE. Here the CDR3 DNA reads TGTGCCAGCAGCGTAGATGGCAGAGAGTCCTATGGCTACACCTTC. Amino acids: CASSVDGRESYGYTF. Drawing the rest from reference TRBV9 and TRBJ1-2, the complete variable domain is DSGVTQTPKHLITATGQRVTLRCSPRSGDLSVYWYQQSLDQGLQFLIQYYNGEERAKGNILERFSAQQFPDLHSELNLSSLELGDSALYFCASSVDGRESYGYTFGSGTRLTVV.

This clonotype has ten or more counts. The rearrangement uses TRBV6-1 and TRBJ1-6, with D hard to call. V dropped 6 bases and J dropped 12 bases, with 12 bases sitting between them. The CDR3 runs to 12 residues. Germline V CDR1 and CDR2: MNHNS, SASEGT. The chain's CDR3 is CASSQHPLPLHF. CDR3 nucleotide sequence: TGTGCCAGCAGCCAACACCCTCTACCCCTCCACTTT.

This clonotype appeared many times. V and J are TRBV19 and TRBJ2-1, with 11 bases fitting TRBD2. This CDR3 is built from 15 residues. Per the germline V gene, CDR1 is LNHDA and CDR2 is SQIVND (reference sequence). The J segment lost 7 bases and the V segment lost 4 bases, leaving 6 bases of the junction unmatched. CDR3 DNA sequence: TGTGCCAGTAGTACCGCTAGCGGGAGGAGGAATGAGCAGTTCTTC. Amino acid sequence: CASSTASGRRNEQFF. Full variable domain (outside the CDR3, taken from reference TRBV19 and TRBJ2-1): DGGITQSPKYLFRKEGQNVTLSCEQNLNHDAMYWYRQDPGQGLRLIYYSQIVNDFQKGDIAEGYSVSREKKESFPLTVTSAQKNPTAFYLCASSTASGRRNEQFFGPGTRLTVL.

The V call is TRBV19, the J call TRBJ1-2; D perhaps matches TRBD1 (6 bases). The CDR3 runs to 15 residues. V lost 3 bases to trimming and J lost 4 bases, with 15 bases between them. CDR1 and CDR2 (germline): LNHDA, SQIVND (reference sequence). CDR3 nucleotide sequence: TGTGCCAGTAGTATTACGACAGGTGGAGTCTATGGCTACACCTTC. Its translation: CASSITTGGVYGYTF. The full variable domain, rest sourced from reference TRBV19 and TRBJ1-2, is DGGITQSPKYLFRKEGQNVTLSCEQNLNHDAMYWYRQDPGQGLRLIYYSQIVNDFQKGDIAEGYSVSREKKESFPLTVTSAQKNPTAFYLCASSITTGGVYGYTFGSGTRLTVV.

The J gene is TRBJ2-2, the V gene TRBV19; D is unclear. The germline V gene has CDR1 LNHDA and CDR2 SQIVND (reference sequence). CDR3 length: 15 residues. The ends were cut back, 10 bases at V and 0 bases at J, with 15 bases in the middle. In nucleotides, the CDR3 is TGTGCCACCAGCGAGGCTTCTGCGAACACCGGGGAGCTGTTTTTT. Amino acids: CATSEASANTGELFF.

This clonotype was picked up many times. V gene TRBV6-1 combines with J gene TRBJ2-7; 7 nucleotides agree with TRBD1. V dropped 6 bases and J dropped 7; count of bases not matched to a gene: 12. CDR3 length: 14 amino acids. The germline V gene encodes CDR1 MNHNS and CDR2 SASEGT. The CDR3 coding sequence is TGTGCCAGCAGACCTCAGTACGAGGGGGCAGAGCAGTACTTC. It yields the protein CASRPQYEGAEQYF.

Only a few counts were recorded for this clonotype. J is TRBJ2-7 and V is TRBV27; no definite D call. Per the germline V gene, CDR1 is MNHEY and CDR2 is SMNVEV (reference sequence). V gave up 5 bases and J gave up 8 bases, with 10 bases separating them. This CDR3 comprises 11 residues. CDR3 in amino acids: CASSNGVKQYF. In DNA, the CDR3 is TGTGCCAGCAGTAATGGGGTCAAGCAGTACTTC.

This clonotype was seen ten or more times. The chain has TRBV18 and TRBJ2-1; 10 bases are a match to TRBD2. CDR1 and CDR2 (germline): KGHSH, LQKENI. The CDR3 is made up of 14 amino acids. The junction had 4 bases not matched to a gene; V was cut back by 0 bases and J by 11 bases. CDR3 DNA sequence: TGTGCCAGCTCACCACCTACTAGCGGGACTCAGCAGTTCTTC. Amino acids: CASSPPTSGTQQFF.

On this clonotype itself: Only one base separates this from a far larger clonotype, so it likely reflects a read error. The rearrangement uses TRBV27 and TRBJ1-1; 10 nucleotides line up with TRBD1. Looked up from germline, CDR1 is MNHEY and CDR2 is SMNVEV (reference sequence). The CDR3 runs to 15 residues. Written as DNA, the CDR3 is TGTGCCAGCAGTTCTCTGGGACAGGGGAACACTGGAGCTTTCTTT. Protein sequence: CASSSLGQGNTGAFF.

A single count supports this clonotype. The chain uses TRBV20-1 and TRBJ1-5; 10 bases are a match to TRBD1. Germline V gives CDR1 DFQATT, CDR2 SNEGSKA (reference sequence). The CDR3 is made up of 12 amino acids. The chain's CDR3 is CRAGTGDQPQHF. CDR3 DNA: TGCAGGGCCGGGACAGGGGATCAGCCCCAGCATTTT.